This is a list of T cell receptor beta chains from one sample in a study of radiotherapy plus CTLA-4 blockade in lung cancer. Assay used: immunoSEQ multiplex PCR; TCRdb lists only in-frame clones, some missing. The profile shows 80,000 to 100,000 clones, 82% of them singletons. Sequencing was performed on peripheral blood, taken from a patient treated with radiotherapy plus ipilimumab. These receptors were obtained from a human donor with non-small cell lung cancer who had a partial response to radiotherapy plus ipilimumab. Both conserved end residues are part of each CDR3. D genes are given only for firm matches. Not every row has a clone size; where given, it reads once, few, many or a size class.

J | D | V | size | CDR3 | DNA
TRBJ2-1 | - | TRBV29-1 | - | CSVSSRGTSEQFF | TGCAGCGTCTCTTCAAGGGGGACAAGTGAGCAGTTCTTC
TRBJ2-3 | TRBD2 | TRBV6-5 | few | CASSPSGSVDTQYF | TGTGCCAGCAGCCCAAGCGGGAGTGTGGATACGCAGTATTTT
TRBJ1-5 | - | TRBV28 | few | CASSPAGTPNQPQHF | TGTGCCAGCAGTCCCGCCGGGACACCAAATCAGCCCCAGCATTTT
TRBJ2-3 | TRBD2 | TRBV19 | - | CASRNSGRDTDTQYF | TGTGCCAGTCGTAATAGCGGGAGGGATACGGATACGCAGTATTTT
TRBJ2-7 | TRBD1 | TRBV5-6 | - | CASNKKWDRGYEQYF | TGTGCCAGCAACAAAAAGTGGGACAGGGGCTACGAGCAGTACTTC
TRBJ1-1 | TRBD1 | TRBV9 | - | CASSFWTGLNTEAFF | TGTGCCAGCAGCTTCTGGACAGGCTTGAACACTGAAGCTTTCTTT
TRBJ1-5 | - | TRBV7-9 | few | CASSPPGFRQPQHF | TGTGCCAGCAGCCCTCCGGGGTTTCGGCAGCCCCAGCATTTT
TRBJ2-2 | - | TRBV28 | once | CASSLEGRTGELFF | TGTGCCAGCAGTTTAGAGGGTAGGACCGGGGAGCTGTTTTTT
TRBJ2-3 | TRBD1 | TRBV6-5 | - | CASSVTGAPDTQYF | TGTGCCAGCAGTGTGACAGGGGCCCCAGATACGCAGTATTTT
TRBJ1-1 | TRBD1 | TRBV5-1 | - | CASSLDRGLTEAFF | TGCGCCAGCAGCTTGGACAGGGGACTCACTGAAGCTTTCTTT
TRBJ2-3 | - | TRBV5-1 | - | CASSLGRGDTDTQYF | TGCGCCAGCAGCTTGGGGAGGGGAGACACAGATACGCAGTATTTT
TRBJ1-1 | - | TRBV28 | once | CASSLSGMRAFF | TGTGCCAGCAGTTTGTCGGGGATGAGAGCTTTCTTT
TRBJ2-2 | - | TRBV30 | - | CALGLTRGELFF | TGTGCCTTAGGACTCACCCGGGGGGAGCTGTTTTTT
TRBJ2-6 | - | TRBV28 | - | CASSSPGQLISGANVLTF | TGTGCCAGCAGTTCCCCCGGACAGTTGATTTCTGGGGCCAACGTCCTGACTTTC
TRBJ2-2 | TRBD2 | TRBV10-3 | - | CAISASGRNTGELFF | TGTGCCATCAGTGCTAGCGGGAGAAACACCGGGGAGCTGTTTTTT
TRBJ2-1 | TRBD2 | TRBV5-5 | - | CASSSLAGDYNEQFF | TGTGCCAGCAGTTCACTAGCGGGAGACTACAATGAGCAGTTCTTC
TRBJ2-3 | TRBD2 | TRBV18 | - | CASSRGTSGGPGDTQYF | TGTGCCAGCTCACGGGGGACTAGCGGGGGCCCGGGAGATACGCAGTATTTT
TRBJ2-1 | TRBD2 | TRBV7-2 | - | CASSVRSGTSGLNEQFF | TGTGCCAGCAGCGTCCGTTCCGGGACTAGCGGGTTGAATGAGCAGTTCTTC
TRBJ1-5 | - | TRBV28 | - | CASTPSDDNQPQHF | TGTGCCAGCACCCCCAGCGATGATAATCAGCCCCAGCATTTT
TRBJ2-1 | - | TRBV7-2 | - | CASSPRAKTNEQFF | TGTGCCAGCAGCCCGAGGGCCAAAACCAATGAGCAGTTCTTC
TRBJ2-7 | - | TRBV28 | - | CASSRTAYEQYF | TGTGCCAGCAGTCGGACTGCCTACGAGCAGTACTTC
TRBJ1-2 | - | TRBV5-1 | - | CASSLGVVQNYGYTF | TGCGCCAGCAGCTTGGGGGTTGTACAGAACTATGGCTACACCTTC
TRBJ2-7 | - | TRBV19 | - | CASSIGLETFYEQYF | TGTGCCAGTAGTATAGGACTGGAAACCTTCTACGAGCAGTACTTC
TRBJ1-3 | TRBD1 | TRBV11-2 | few | CASSDGQGAYGNTIYF | TGTGCCAGCAGCGACGGACAGGGGGCGTATGGAAACACCATATATTTT
TRBJ1-2 | - | TRBV4-2 | - | CASSQDPFNGGFNGENGYTF | TGTGCCAGCAGCCAAGACCCTTTCAATGGGGGGTTTAACGGGGAGAATGGCTACACCTTC
TRBJ1-6 | TRBD1 | TRBV5-1 | - | CASTKTDRGNNSPLHF | TGCGCCAGCACCAAAACCGACAGGGGAAACAATTCACCCCTCCACTTT
TRBJ2-5 | - | TRBV5-1 | - | CASSSNPGEWETQYF | TGCGCCAGCAGCTCAAACCCGGGAGAGTGGGAGACCCAGTACTTC
TRBJ2-7 | - | TRBV7-7 | - | CASSYRQVGEYEQYF | TGTGCCAGCAGCTACCGACAGGTGGGAGAATACGAGCAGTACTTC
TRBJ2-7 | - | TRBV19 | - | CATSNGIEQNF | TGTGCCACCTCCAACGGGATCGAGCAGAACTTC
TRBJ2-7 | - | TRBV9 | - | CASSYTDGGEQYF | TGTGCCAGCAGCTACACGGACGGGGGCGAGCAGTACTTC
TRBJ2-3 | TRBD2 | TRBV30 | once | CAWKPSGSTDTQYF | TGTGCCTGGAAGCCTAGCGGAAGCACAGATACGCAGTATTTT
TRBJ1-2 | TRBD1 | TRBV28 | - | CASSLWTGVAGYTF | TGTGCCAGCAGTTTGTGGACAGGGGTTGCTGGCTACACCTTC
TRBJ2-5 | TRBD1 | TRBV7-3 | - | CASSQNTGGQETQYF | TGTGCCAGCAGCCAGAATACAGGGGGCCAAGAGACCCAGTACTTC
TRBJ2-3 | - | TRBV7-9 | - | CASSLSGQQDTQYF | TGTGCCAGCAGCTTAAGCGGCCAGCAGGATACGCAGTATTTT
TRBJ2-7 | TRBD1 | TRBV28 | - | CASSPPGQNYEQYF | TGTGCCAGCAGTCCCCCGGGACAGAATTACGAGCAGTACTTC
TRBJ2-1 | - | TRBV11-3 | - | CASSLGRNSYNEQFF | TGTGCCAGCAGCTTGGGGCGGAACTCCTACAATGAGCAGTTCTTC
TRBJ2-5 | - | TRBV29-1 | few | CSVGRQSQETQYF | TGCAGCGTCGGTAGACAGTCCCAAGAGACCCAGTACTTC
TRBJ2-5 | TRBD2 | TRBV7-2 | - | CASSVSGKETQYF | TGTGCCAGCAGCGTTAGCGGGAAAGAGACCCAGTACTTC
TRBJ2-5 | - | TRBV2 | - | CASSAPGTKETQYF | TGTGCCAGCAGCGCCCCAGGGACAAAAGAGACCCAGTACTTC
TRBJ2-2 | TRBD2 | TRBV7-6 | - | CASSLVPPTSGRTTGELFF | TGTGCCAGCAGCTTAGTCCCGCCAACTAGCGGGAGAACGACCGGGGAGCTGTTTTTT
TRBJ2-2 | TRBD2 | TRBV5-6 | - | CASSLGGANTGELFF | TGTGCCAGCAGCCTCGGGGGGGCGAACACCGGGGAGCTGTTTTTT
TRBJ2-2 | - | TRBV11-2 | few | CASSLGDSARVTGELFF | TGTGCCAGCAGCTTAGGGGACTCCGCCCGGGTAACCGGGGAGCTGTTTTTT
TRBJ1-1 | - | TRBV7-8 | few | CASSLVGSTEAFF | TGTGCCAGCAGCTTAGTAGGTAGCACCGAAGCTTTCTTT
TRBJ1-5 | TRBD1 | TRBV6-1 | - | CASSNQGASNQPQHF | TGTGCCAGCAGTAACCAGGGGGCCAGCAATCAGCCCCAGCATTTT
TRBJ2-5 | - | TRBV5-1 | - | CASSLGTAEETQYF | TGCGCCAGCAGCTTGGGGACAGCCGAAGAGACCCAGTACTTC
TRBJ2-5 | - | TRBV6-5 | - | CASSPRRGETQYF | TGTGCCAGCAGTCCCCGCCGGGGAGAGACCCAGTACTTC
TRBJ1-5 | TRBD1 | TRBV2 | - | CASRGTADGQPQHF | TGTGCCAGCCGGGGGACAGCGGACGGTCAGCCCCAGCATTTT
TRBJ1-2 | TRBD1 | TRBV5-1 | - | CASSLGDRVGYTF | TGCGCCAGCAGCTTGGGGGACAGGGTGGGCTACACCTTC
TRBJ2-3 | - | TRBV7-3 | - | CASSPGVFSTDTQYF | TGTGCCAGCAGTCCCGGGGTCTTTTCCACAGATACGCAGTATTTT
TRBJ2-6 | - | TRBV19 | - | CASRPSTGSTGANVLTF | TGTGCCAGTAGGCCCTCTACCGGTTCGACTGGGGCCAACGTCCTGACTTTC
TRBJ2-5 | TRBD1 | TRBV15 | - | CATSRPRTGLQETQYF | TGTGCCACCAGCAGACCAAGGACAGGGCTTCAAGAGACCCAGTACTTC
TRBJ2-1 | - | TRBV7-3 | - | CASSYAPGGSSYNEQFF | TGTGCCAGCAGCTACGCGCCCGGCGGCTCCTCCTACAATGAGCAGTTCTTC
TRBJ1-6 | - | TRBV28 | - | CASSLGPSGNSPLHF | TGTGCCAGCAGTTTAGGGCCATCTGGTAATTCACCCCTCCACTTT
TRBJ1-2 | TRBD1 | TRBV29-1 | - | CSVEAQGYSGYTF | TGCAGCGTGGAAGCACAGGGGTACAGTGGCTACACCTTC
TRBJ1-5 | - | TRBV27 | - | CASSPRGQPQHF | TGTGCCAGCAGTCCCCGGGGTCAGCCCCAGCATTTT